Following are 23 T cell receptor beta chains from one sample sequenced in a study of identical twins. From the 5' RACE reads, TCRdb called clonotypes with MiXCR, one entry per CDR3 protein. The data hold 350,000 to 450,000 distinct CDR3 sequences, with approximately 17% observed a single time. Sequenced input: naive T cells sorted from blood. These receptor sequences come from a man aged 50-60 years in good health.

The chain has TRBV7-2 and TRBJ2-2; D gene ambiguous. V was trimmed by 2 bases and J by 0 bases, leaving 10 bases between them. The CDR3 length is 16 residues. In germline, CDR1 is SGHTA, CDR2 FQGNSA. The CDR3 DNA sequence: TGTGCCAGCAGCTTACGCTTTTATTCGAACACCGGGGAGCTGTTTTTT. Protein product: CASSLRFYSNTGELFF.

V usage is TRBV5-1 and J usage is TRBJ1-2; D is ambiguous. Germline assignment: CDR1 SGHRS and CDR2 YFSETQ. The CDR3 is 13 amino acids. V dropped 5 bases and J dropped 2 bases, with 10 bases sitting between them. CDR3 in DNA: TGCGCCAGCAGTGCTGGGGTCAACTATGGCTACACCTTC. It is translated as CASSAGVNYGYTF.

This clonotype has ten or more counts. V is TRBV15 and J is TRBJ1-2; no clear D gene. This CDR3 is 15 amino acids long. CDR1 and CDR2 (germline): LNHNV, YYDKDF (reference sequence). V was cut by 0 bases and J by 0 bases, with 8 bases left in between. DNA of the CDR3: TGTGCCACCAGCAGAGATACAGCAACTAACTATGGCTACACCTTC. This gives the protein CATSRDTATNYGYTF.

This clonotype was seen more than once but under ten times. This CDR3 is CSARENRGSPLHF. CDR3 nucleotide sequence: TGCAGTGCTAGAGAAAACAGGGGATCACCCCTCCACTTT. The rearrangement joins TRBV20-1 to TRBJ1-6; 7 bases map to TRBD1. Germline values: CDR1 DFQATT, CDR2 SNEGSKA (reference sequence). With V trimmed by 0 bases and J by 10 bases, 3 bases remained unmatched. The CDR3 sequence is 13 residues long.

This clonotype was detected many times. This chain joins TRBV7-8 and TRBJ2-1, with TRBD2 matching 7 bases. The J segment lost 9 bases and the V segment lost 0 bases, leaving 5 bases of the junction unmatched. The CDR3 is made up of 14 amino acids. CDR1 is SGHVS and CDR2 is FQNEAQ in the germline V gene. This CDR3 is CASSLARRGSEQFF. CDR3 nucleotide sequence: TGTGCCAGCAGCTTAGCGAGACGCGGGAGTGAGCAGTTCTTC. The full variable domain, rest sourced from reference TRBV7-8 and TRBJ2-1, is GAGVSQSPRYKVAKRGQDVALRCDPISGHVSLFWYQQALGQGPEFLTYFQNEAQLDKSGLPSDRFFAERPEGSVSTLKIQRTQQEDSAVYLCASSLARRGSEQFFGPGTRLTVL.

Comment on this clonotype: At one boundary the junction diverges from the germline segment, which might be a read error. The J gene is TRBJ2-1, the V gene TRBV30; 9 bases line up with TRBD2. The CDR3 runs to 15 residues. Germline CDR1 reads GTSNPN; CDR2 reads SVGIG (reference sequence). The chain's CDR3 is CAWSTLRGGYNEQFF. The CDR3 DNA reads TGTGCCTGGAGCACGTTGCGGGGGGGCTACAATGAGCAGTTCTTT.

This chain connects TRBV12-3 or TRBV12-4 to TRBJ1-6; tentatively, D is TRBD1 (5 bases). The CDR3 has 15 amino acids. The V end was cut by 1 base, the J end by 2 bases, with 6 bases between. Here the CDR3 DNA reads TGTGCCAGCAGTTTAGGGGGGACCTATAATTCACCCCTCCACTTT. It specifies CASSLGGTYNSPLHF.

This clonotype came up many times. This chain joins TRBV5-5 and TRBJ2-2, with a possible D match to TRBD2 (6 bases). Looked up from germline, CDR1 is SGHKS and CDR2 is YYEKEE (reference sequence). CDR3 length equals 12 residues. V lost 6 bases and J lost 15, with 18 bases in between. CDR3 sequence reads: CASNSGTLRLFF. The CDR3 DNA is TGTGCCAGCAACAGTGGGACTCTGCGGTTGTTTTTT.

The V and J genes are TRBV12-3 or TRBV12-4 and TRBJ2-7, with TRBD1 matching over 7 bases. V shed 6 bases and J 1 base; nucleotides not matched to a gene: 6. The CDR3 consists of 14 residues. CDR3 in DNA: TGTGCCAGCAGGGCGACAGGGAAATCCTACGAGCAGTACTTC. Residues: CASRATGKSYEQYF.

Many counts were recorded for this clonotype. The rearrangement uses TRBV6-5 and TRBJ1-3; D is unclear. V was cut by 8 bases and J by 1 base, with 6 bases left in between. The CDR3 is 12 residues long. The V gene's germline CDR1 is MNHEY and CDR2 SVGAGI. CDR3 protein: CASGPSGNTIYF. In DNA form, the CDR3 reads TGTGCCAGCGGCCCTTCTGGAAACACCATATATTTT.

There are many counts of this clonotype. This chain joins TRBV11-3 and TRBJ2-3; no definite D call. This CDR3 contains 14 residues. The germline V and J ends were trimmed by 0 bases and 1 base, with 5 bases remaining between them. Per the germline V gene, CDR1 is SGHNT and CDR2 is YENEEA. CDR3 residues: CASSLDWGTDTQYF. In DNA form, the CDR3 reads TGTGCCAGCAGCTTAGATTGGGGCACAGATACGCAGTATTTT.

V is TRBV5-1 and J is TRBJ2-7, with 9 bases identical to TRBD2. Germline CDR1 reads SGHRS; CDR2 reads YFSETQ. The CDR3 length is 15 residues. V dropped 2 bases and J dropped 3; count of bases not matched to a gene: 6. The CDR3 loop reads CASSFNPAGGYEQYF. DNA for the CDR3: TGCGCCAGCAGCTTTAATCCAGCGGGAGGCTACGAGCAGTACTTC.

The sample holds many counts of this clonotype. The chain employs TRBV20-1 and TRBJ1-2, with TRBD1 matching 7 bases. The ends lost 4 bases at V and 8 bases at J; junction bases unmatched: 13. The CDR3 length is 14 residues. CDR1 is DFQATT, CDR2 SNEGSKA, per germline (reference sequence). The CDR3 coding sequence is TGCAGTGCTAAAGTCGAGGGACAGTACGTCGGCTACACCTTC. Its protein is CSAKVEGQYVGYTF.

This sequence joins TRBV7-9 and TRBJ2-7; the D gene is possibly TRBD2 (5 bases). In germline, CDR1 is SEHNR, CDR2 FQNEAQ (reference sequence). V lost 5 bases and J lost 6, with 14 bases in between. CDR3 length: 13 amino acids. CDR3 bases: TGTGCCAGCAGCGATGATCTCCGGGGCGAGCAGTACTTC. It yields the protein CASSDDLRGEQYF.

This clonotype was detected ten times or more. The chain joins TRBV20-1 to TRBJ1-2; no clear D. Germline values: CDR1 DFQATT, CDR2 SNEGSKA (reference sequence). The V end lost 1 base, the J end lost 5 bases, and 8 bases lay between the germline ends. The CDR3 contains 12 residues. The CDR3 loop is CSARVRVYGYTF. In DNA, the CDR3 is TGCAGTGCTAGAGTTCGGGTTTATGGCTACACCTTC.

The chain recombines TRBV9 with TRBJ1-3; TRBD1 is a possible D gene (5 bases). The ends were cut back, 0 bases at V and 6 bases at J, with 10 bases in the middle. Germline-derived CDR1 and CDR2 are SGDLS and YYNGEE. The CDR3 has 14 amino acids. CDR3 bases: TGTGCCAGCAGCGTAGGGCAGGGAGTAAACACCATATATTTT. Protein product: CASSVGQGVNTIYF.

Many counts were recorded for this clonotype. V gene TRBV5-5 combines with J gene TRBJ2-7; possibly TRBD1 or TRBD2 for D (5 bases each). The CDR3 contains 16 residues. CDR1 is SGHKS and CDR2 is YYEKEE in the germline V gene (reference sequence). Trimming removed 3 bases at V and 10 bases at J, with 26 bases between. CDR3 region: CASSSTGPDSRRFQYF. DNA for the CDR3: TGTGCCAGCAGCTCGACGGGACCCGATTCCAGACGATTTCAGTACTTC. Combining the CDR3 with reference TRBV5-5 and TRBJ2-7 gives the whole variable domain DAGVTQSPTHLIKTRGQQVTLRCSPISGHKSVSWYQQVLGQGPQFIFQYYEKEERGRGNFPDRFSARQFPNYSSELNVNALLLGDSALYLCASSSTGPDSRRFQYFGPGTRLTVT.

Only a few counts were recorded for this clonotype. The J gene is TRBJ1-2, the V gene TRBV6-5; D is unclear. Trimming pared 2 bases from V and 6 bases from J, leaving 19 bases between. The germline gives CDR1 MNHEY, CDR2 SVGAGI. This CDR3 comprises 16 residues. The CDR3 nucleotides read TGTGCCAGCAGTTACCGGAGGGCGTCACCTAGGGATGGCTACACCTTC. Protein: CASSYRRASPRDGYTF.

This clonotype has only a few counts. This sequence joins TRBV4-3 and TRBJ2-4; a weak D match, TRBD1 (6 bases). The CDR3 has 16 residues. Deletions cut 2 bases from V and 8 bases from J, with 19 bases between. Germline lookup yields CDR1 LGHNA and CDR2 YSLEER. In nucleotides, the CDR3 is TGCGCCAGCAGCCAACAAGTACAGGGACGGTTAGACATTCAGTACTTC. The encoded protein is CASSQQVQGRLDIQYF.

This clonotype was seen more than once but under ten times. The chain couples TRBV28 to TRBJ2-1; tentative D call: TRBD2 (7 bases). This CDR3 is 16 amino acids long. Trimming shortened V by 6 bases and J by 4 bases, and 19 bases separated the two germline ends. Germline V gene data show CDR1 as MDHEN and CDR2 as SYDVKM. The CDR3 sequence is CASRAPQGGGYNEQFF. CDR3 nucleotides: TGTGCCAGCAGAGCCCCACAGGGAGGGGGTTACAATGAGCAGTTCTTC.

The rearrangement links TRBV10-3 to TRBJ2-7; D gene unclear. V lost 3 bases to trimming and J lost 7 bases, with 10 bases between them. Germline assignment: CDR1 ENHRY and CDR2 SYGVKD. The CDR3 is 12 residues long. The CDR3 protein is CAISDSSTEQYF. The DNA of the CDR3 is TGTGCCATCAGTGATTCCTCGACTGAGCAGTACTTC.

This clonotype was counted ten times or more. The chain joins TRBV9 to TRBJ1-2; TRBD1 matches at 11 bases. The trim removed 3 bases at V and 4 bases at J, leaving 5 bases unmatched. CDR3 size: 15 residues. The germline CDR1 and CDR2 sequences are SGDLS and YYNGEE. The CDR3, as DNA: TGTGCCAGCAGCGAAGGGGACAGGGGGAGCTATGGCTACACCTTC. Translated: CASSEGDRGSYGYTF.

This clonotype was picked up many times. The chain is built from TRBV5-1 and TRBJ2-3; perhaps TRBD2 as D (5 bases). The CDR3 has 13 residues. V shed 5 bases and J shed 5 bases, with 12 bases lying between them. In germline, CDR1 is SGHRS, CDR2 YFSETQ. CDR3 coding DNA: TGCGCCAGCAGTACGGGGTTGGGAGATACGCAGTATTTT. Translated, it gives CASSTGLGDTQYF. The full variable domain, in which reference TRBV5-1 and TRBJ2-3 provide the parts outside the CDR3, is KAGVTQTPRYLIKTRGQQVTLSCSPISGHRSVSWYQQTPGQGLQFLFEYFSETQRNKGNFPGRFSGRQFSNSRSEMNVSTLELGDSALYLCASSTGLGDTQYFGPGTRLTVL.